These 13 T cell receptor beta chains were all obtained from the same sample, sequenced in a study of cytomegalovirus exposure and HLA in healthy donors. The PCR employed 60 Vbeta primers together with 13 Jbeta primers. Generated by immunoSEQ multiplex PCR, the TCRdb table keeps only in-frame clones and is missing some. The table shows fewer than 90,000 clones, with more than 70% occurring only once. Material: PBMCs. The receptors derive from a male donor in good health and CMV-seropositive.

The chain is built from TRBV27 and TRBJ2-1, with 12 bases matching TRBD1. Per the germline V gene, CDR1 is MNHEY and CDR2 is SMNVEV (reference sequence). V trimming: 6 bases; J trimming: 7 bases; junction bases outside the gene matches: 16. CDR3 size: 18 residues. DNA for the CDR3: TGTGCCAGCAGCTCCGGGACAGGGGGCTACCCACGGGGAAATGAGCAGTTCTTC. This encodes CASSSGTGGYPRGNEQFF.

The genes are TRBV29-1 and TRBJ2-3; 8 nucleotides match TRBD1. The CDR3 contains 13 residues. The germline CDR1 and CDR2 sequences are SQVTM and ANQGSEA. Trimming removed 5 bases from V and 1 base from J; junction bases left unmatched: 2. CDR3 sequence (DNA): TGCAGCGTTTTGGACAGGGGCACAGATACGCAGTATTTT. It codes for CSVLDRGTDTQYF.

The chain couples TRBV6-1 to TRBJ2-5, with D tentatively TRBD2 (6 bases). CDR3 length: 13 amino acids. The germline gives CDR1 MNHNS, CDR2 SASEGT. Trimming removed 5 bases at V and 5 bases at J, with 12 bases between. CDR3 amino acids: CASSWRGGETQYF. The DNA of the CDR3 is TGTGCCAGCAGTTGGAGGGGTGGCGAGACCCAGTACTTC.

CDR3 in amino acids: CASSNRLAASTDTQYF. The CDR3 DNA reads as TGTGCCAGCAGCAACCGACTAGCGGCTAGCACAGATACGCAGTATTTT. The rearrangement uses TRBV9 and TRBJ2-3; the match to TRBD2 covers 9 bases. The germline CDR1 and CDR2 sequences are SGDLS and YYNGEE. This CDR3 region has 16 residues. V shed 4 bases, J shed 0 bases, and the junction held 6 bases outside the gene matches.

This sequence joins TRBV7-9 and TRBJ2-3, with 7 positions matching TRBD2. J gave up 2 bases and V 6 bases, and 20 bases lay outside the gene matches. The CDR3 is made up of 19 amino acids. From germline, CDR1 is SEHNR and CDR2 FQNEAQ (reference sequence). In DNA, the CDR3 is TGTGCCAGCAGTCAAAGGGCAGTCGGGGGGATAAGGTTCACAGATACGCAGTATTTT. As protein: CASSQRAVGGIRFTDTQYF.

The chain uses TRBV13 and TRBJ1-1, with D uncertain. V was clipped by 5 bases and J by 4 bases, with 14 bases between them. The germline V gene has CDR1 PRHDT and CDR2 FYEKMQ (reference sequence). This CDR3 is built from 14 residues. The CDR3 DNA reads as TGTGCCAGCAGCGCGGGTCTGATTGGCACTGAAGCTTTCTTT. Amino acids: CASSAGLIGTEAFF.

V and J are TRBV30 and TRBJ2-2, with TRBD1 identical over 9 bases. Per the germline V gene, CDR1 is GTSNPN and CDR2 is SVGIG (reference sequence). J was trimmed by 6 bases and V by 4 bases; bases with no gene match: 9. This CDR3 contains 15 residues. The CDR3 region has the DNA TGTGCCTGGAACCACAGGGGGCGCTGGGCCGGGGAGCTGTTTTTT. This translates into CAWNHRGRWAGELFF.

V is TRBV5-4 and J is TRBJ2-1, with 10 bases lining up with TRBD1. CDR1 is SGHNT, CDR2 YYREEE, per germline (reference sequence). CDR3 size: 15 residues. The junction had 3 bases not matched to a gene; V was cut back by 0 bases and J by 6 bases. The CDR3 nucleotides are TGTGCCAGCAGCTTGGGGGACAGGGGACGCAATGAGCAGTTCTTC. It yields the protein CASSLGDRGRNEQFF.

The rearrangement links TRBV6-5 to TRBJ2-1; D is unclear. V lost 6 bases and J 6 bases, leaving 15 bases between the germline ends. CDR3 length: 14 residues. The germline gives CDR1 MNHEY, CDR2 SVGAGI. The CDR3 is CASSQPPPGNEQFF. CDR3 nucleotide sequence: TGTGCCAGCAGCCAGCCTCCCCCGGGCAATGAGCAGTTCTTC.

This chain links TRBV28 with TRBJ1-3; D gene ambiguous. Per germline, CDR1 MDHEN and CDR2 SYDVKM. This CDR3 is built from 16 residues. V shed 2 bases and J shed 1 base, with 12 bases lying between them. CDR3 DNA: TGTGCCAGCAGTTTAGGGCGACGCATATCTGGAAACACCATATATTTT. Translating it yields CASSLGRRISGNTIYF.

The chain carries TRBV19 and TRBJ1-5; tentatively, D is TRBD1 (5 bases). Germline CDR1 is LNHDA and CDR2 is SQIVND (reference sequence). CDR3 length equals 13 residues. Trimming stripped 6 bases from V and 0 bases from J, with 6 bases between. The CDR3 DNA reads as TGTGCCAGTAGGGACAATAGCAATCAGCCCCAGCATTTT. Protein: CASRDNSNQPQHF.

This chain uses TRBV5-1 with TRBJ2-7, with TRBD2 identical over 8 bases. The germline CDR1 and CDR2 sequences are SGHRS and YFSETQ. CDR3 length equals 15 residues. J gave up 2 bases and V 3 bases, and 7 bases lay outside the gene matches. This CDR3 reads CASSSSSGPTYEQYF. The CDR3 coding sequence is TGCGCCAGCAGCTCCTCTAGCGGGCCAACCTACGAGCAGTACTTC.

The J gene is TRBJ2-1, the V gene TRBV9; 8 bases map to TRBD1. This CDR3 contains 20 residues. From germline, CDR1 is SGDLS and CDR2 YYNGEE. With 4 bases clipped from V and 1 base from J, the junction kept 19 bases outside the gene matches. The CDR3, as DNA: TGTGCCAGCAGCCTAACCACTGAGACCGGGACAGGCCTTTCCTACAATGAGCAGTTCTTC. Its protein product is CASSLTTETGTGLSYNEQFF.